These 14 T cell receptor beta chains originate from one sample sequenced in a study of blood T cell repertoires in COVID-19. Data came from immunoSEQ multiplex PCR; TCRdb stores just in-frame clones and leaves some out. This table has about 61,000 clones, 87% appearing once. Sequencing input: peripheral blood. The receptors were sampled from a man older than 75 in a cohort sampled during active COVID-19.

J is TRBJ1-3 and V is TRBV18, with D possibly matching TRBD1 (6 bases). The V gene lost 3 bases and the J gene lost 0 bases, with 12 bases spanning the gap. The CDR3 is made up of 16 amino acids. Germline CDR1 KGHSH, CDR2 LQKENI. CDR3 in DNA: TGTGCCAGCTCACCGTGGACAGAGCTCTCTGGAAACACCATATATTTT. Translated, it gives CASSPWTELSGNTIYF.

The chain carries TRBV7-2 and TRBJ2-1; 9 nucleotides line up with TRBD1. The trim removed 5 bases at V and 9 bases at J, leaving 5 bases unmatched. CDR1 SGHTA and CDR2 FQGNSA come from the germline V gene. There are 13 residues in the CDR3. Here the CDR3 reads CASSPDRGGEQFF. The CDR3 bases are TGTGCCAGCAGCCCCGACAGGGGGGGTGAGCAGTTCTTC.

The rearrangement uses TRBV5-1 and TRBJ2-7, with 7 bases identical to TRBD2. The germline V gene encodes CDR1 SGHRS and CDR2 YFSETQ. The CDR3 sequence is 15 residues long. Trimming removed 4 bases from V and 3 bases from J; junction bases left unmatched: 10. The CDR3 region is CASSPGEGTNYEQYF. DNA for the CDR3: TGCGCCAGCAGCCCCGGGGAGGGGACTAACTACGAGCAGTACTTC.

To note about this clone: An end of the junction does not agree with germline; a read error may underlie this. The CDR3: CASSYSAFQGTYGYTF. Here the CDR3 DNA reads TGTGCCAGCAGCTACTCCGCATTTCAGGGTACTTATGGCTACACCTTC. This rearrangement joins TRBV6-2 or TRBV6-3 to TRBJ1-2; the D gene is possibly TRBD1 (5 bases). From germline, CDR1 is MNHEY and CDR2 SVGEGT. This CDR3 spans 16 amino acids.

This chain links TRBV7-9 with TRBJ2-7; 12 nucleotides agree with TRBD1. From germline, CDR1 is SEHNR and CDR2 FQNEAQ (reference sequence). The CDR3 runs 14 residues. The V gene end was trimmed by 3 bases and the J gene end by 4 bases; junction bases not matched to a gene: 1. The CDR3 is CASSLGQGAYEQYF. CDR3 bases: TGTGCCAGCAGCTTGGGACAGGGGGCATACGAGCAGTACTTC.

This sequence joins TRBV9 and TRBJ2-1, with 8 bases lining up with TRBD1. The J segment lost 10 bases and the V segment lost 0 bases, leaving 6 bases of the junction unmatched. The CDR3 contains 14 residues. Germline V gives CDR1 SGDLS, CDR2 YYNGEE. CDR3 protein: CASSVGWTGQEQFF. The CDR3 DNA reads as TGTGCCAGCAGCGTAGGGTGGACAGGGCAAGAGCAGTTCTTC.

The chain employs TRBV7-8 and TRBJ2-1, with 7 bases fitting TRBD1. The V gene's germline CDR1 is SGHVS and CDR2 FQNEAQ. V dropped 7 bases and J dropped 1; count of bases not matched to a gene: 4. The CDR3 loop spans 14 amino acids. The CDR3 coding sequence is TGTGCCAGCATCTCCAGGGGGTCCTACAATGAGCAGTTCTTC. Translated: CASISRGSYNEQFF.

This clone was seen once. V and J are TRBV4-1 and TRBJ1-4, with D possibly matching TRBD1 (5 bases). The ends were cut back, 3 bases at V and 7 bases at J, with 21 bases in the middle. CDR1 is MGHRA and CDR2 is YSYEKL in the germline V gene. This CDR3 has 17 amino acids. CDR3 region: CASSHIGTGGSGEKLFF. CDR3 nucleotide sequence: TGCGCCAGCAGCCACATAGGGACGGGGGGTTCGGGTGAAAAACTGTTTTTT.

This clone was seen a single time. The chain combines TRBV7-8 with TRBJ1-3; maybe TRBD1 (5 bases). The CDR3 runs to 16 residues. The V end lost 2 bases, the J end lost 2 bases, and 13 bases lay between the germline ends. Germline CDR1 SGHVS, CDR2 FQNEAQ. The CDR3 DNA is TGTGCCAGCAGCTTAACGATCCGGGGGACTGGAAACACCATATATTTT. This codes for CASSLTIRGTGNTIYF.

The chain is built from TRBV5-5 and TRBJ2-3, with no clear D. CDR1 and CDR2 (germline): SGHKS, YYEKEE (reference sequence). Trimming stripped 4 bases from V and 0 bases from J, with 3 bases between. CDR3 size: 12 residues. CDR3 coding DNA: TGTGCCAGCAGCCTGAGCACAGATACGCAGTATTTT. Protein sequence: CASSLSTDTQYF.

The chain carries TRBV2 and TRBJ1-5; D is perhaps TRBD1 (5 bases). The CDR3 has 15 residues. CDR1 and CDR2 from the germline V gene are SNHLY and FYNNEI. V was pared by 6 bases and J by 0 bases, with 12 bases between. The DNA for the CDR3 is TGTGCCAGCAGCGCGGGGCAGCGTAGCAATCAGCCCCAGCATTTT. It specifies CASSAGQRSNQPQHF.

This chain connects TRBV19 to TRBJ2-5; 8 bases map to TRBD2. V dropped 9 bases and J dropped 5; count of bases not matched to a gene: 8. Germline CDR1 reads LNHDA; CDR2 reads SQIVND (reference sequence). CDR3 size: 13 residues. The CDR3 DNA reads as TGTGCCAGCCAGCGGGGGCCCGGGGAGACCCAGTACTTC. It translates to CASQRGPGETQYF.

The rearrangement links TRBV15 to TRBJ1-5, with a possible D match to TRBD1 (6 bases). The CDR3 runs to 16 residues. V lost 4 bases and J lost 0, with 13 bases in between. CDR1 and CDR2 from the germline V gene are LNHNV and YYDKDF (reference sequence). CDR3 loop: CATSKDRPHSNQPQHF. DNA for the CDR3: TGTGCCACCAGCAAGGACAGACCTCATAGCAATCAGCCCCAGCATTTT.

The chain employs TRBV3-1 (or the pseudogene TRBV3-2) and TRBJ2-3, with D perhaps matching TRBD1 (6 bases). V lost 4 bases, J lost 6 bases, and 11 bases lay in between. This CDR3 contains 13 residues. The V gene's germline CDR1 is LGHDT and CDR2 YNNKEL (reference sequence). Here the CDR3 DNA reads TGTGCCAGCAGCCGACAGGAGACCGATACGCAGTATTTT. The encoded protein is CASSRQETDTQYF.